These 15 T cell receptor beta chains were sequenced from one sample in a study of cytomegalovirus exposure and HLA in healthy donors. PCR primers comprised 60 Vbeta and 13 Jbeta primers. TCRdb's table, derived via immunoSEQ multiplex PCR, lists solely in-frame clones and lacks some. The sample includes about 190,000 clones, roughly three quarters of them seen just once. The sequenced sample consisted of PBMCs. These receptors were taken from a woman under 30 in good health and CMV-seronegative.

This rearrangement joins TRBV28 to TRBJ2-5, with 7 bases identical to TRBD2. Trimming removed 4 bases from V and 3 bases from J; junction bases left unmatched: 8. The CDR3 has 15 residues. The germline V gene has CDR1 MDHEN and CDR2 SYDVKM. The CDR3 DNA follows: TGTGCCAGCAGTTCCAGAAGACTAGCCAAAGAGACCCAGTACTTC. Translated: CASSSRRLAKETQYF.

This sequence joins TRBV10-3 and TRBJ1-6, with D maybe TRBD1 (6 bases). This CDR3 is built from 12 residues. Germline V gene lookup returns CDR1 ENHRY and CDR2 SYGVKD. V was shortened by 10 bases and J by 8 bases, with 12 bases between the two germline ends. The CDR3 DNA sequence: TGTGCCAACCAGGGGCGAGATTCACCCCTCCACTTT. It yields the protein CANQGRDSPLHF.

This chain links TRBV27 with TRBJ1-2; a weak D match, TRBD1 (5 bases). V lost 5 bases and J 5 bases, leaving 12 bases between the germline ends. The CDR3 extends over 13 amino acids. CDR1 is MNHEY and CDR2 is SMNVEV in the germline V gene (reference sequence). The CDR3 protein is CASSRGEGYGYTF. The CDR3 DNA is TGTGCCAGCAGTAGAGGGGAGGGATATGGCTACACCTTC.

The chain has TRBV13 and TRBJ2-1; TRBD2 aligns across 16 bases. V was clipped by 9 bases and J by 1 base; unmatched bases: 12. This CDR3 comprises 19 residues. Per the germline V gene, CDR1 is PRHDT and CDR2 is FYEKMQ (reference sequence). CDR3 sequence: CASKSGTSGGATSYNEQFF. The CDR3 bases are TGTGCCAGTAAGTCCGGGACTAGCGGGGGGGCCACTTCCTACAATGAGCAGTTCTTC.

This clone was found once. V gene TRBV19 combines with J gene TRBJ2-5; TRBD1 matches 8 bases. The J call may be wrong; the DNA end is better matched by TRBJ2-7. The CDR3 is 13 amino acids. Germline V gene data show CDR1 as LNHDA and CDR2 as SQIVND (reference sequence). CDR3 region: CASRGTGSYEQYF. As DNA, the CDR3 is TGTGCCAGCCGAGGGACAGGTTCCTACGAGCAGTACTTC.

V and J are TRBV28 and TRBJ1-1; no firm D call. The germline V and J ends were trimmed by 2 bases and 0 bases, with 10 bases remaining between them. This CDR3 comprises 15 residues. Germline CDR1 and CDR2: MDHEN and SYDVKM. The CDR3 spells CASSLRSTLNTEAFF. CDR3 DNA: TGTGCCAGCAGTTTACGATCCACACTGAACACTGAAGCTTTCTTT.

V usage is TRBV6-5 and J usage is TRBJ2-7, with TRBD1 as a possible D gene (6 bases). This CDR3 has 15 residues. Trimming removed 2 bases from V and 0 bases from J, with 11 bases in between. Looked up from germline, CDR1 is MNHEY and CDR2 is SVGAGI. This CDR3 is CASSYQGPSSYEQYF. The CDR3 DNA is TGTGCCAGCAGTTACCAGGGGCCGAGCTCCTACGAGCAGTACTTC.

CDR3 sequence reads: CASSRTSGGVETQYF. The CDR3 nucleotides are TGTGCCAGCAGCCGGACTAGCGGGGGGGTGGAGACCCAGTACTTC. The chain combines TRBV11-1 with TRBJ2-5, with 15 bases lining up with TRBD2. The junction had 3 bases not matched to a gene; V was cut back by 5 bases and J by 5 bases. Germline assignment: CDR1 SGHAT and CDR2 FQDESV (reference sequence). The length of the CDR3 is 15 residues. Variable domain in full (rest from reference TRBV11-1 and TRBJ2-5): EAEVAQSPRYKITEKSQAVAFWCDPISGHATLYWYRQILGQGPELLVQFQDESVVDDSQLPKDRFSAERLKGVDSTLKIQPAELGDSAMYLCASSRTSGGVETQYFGPGTRLLVL.

DNA of the CDR3: TGTGCCAGCAGTTCGACAGGGTACTACGAGCAGTACTTC. Translation gives CASSSTGYYEQYF. V is TRBV6-1 and J is TRBJ2-7, with TRBD1 matching over 7 bases. Germline values: CDR1 MNHNS, CDR2 SASEGT. V was clipped by 5 bases and J by 3 bases; unmatched bases: 4. The length of the CDR3 is 13 residues.

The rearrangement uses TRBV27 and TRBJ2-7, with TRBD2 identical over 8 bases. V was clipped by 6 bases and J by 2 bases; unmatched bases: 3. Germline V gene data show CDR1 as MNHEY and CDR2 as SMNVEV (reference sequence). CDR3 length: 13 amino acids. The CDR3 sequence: CASSERGPYEQYF. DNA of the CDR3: TGTGCCAGCAGCGAGCGGGGGCCCTACGAGCAGTACTTC.

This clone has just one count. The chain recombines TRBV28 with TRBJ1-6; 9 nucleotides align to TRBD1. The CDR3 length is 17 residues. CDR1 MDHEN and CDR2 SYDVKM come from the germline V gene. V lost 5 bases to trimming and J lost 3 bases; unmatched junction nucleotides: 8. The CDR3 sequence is CASSPSRTGDYNSPLHF. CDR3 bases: TGTGCCAGCAGTCCATCCAGGACAGGGGACTATAATTCACCCCTCCACTTT.

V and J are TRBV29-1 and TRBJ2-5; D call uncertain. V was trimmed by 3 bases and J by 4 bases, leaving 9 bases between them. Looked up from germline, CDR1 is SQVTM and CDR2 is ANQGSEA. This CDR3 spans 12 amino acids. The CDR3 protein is CSVDFVRETQYF. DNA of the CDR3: TGCAGCGTTGATTTCGTGCGAGAGACCCAGTACTTC.

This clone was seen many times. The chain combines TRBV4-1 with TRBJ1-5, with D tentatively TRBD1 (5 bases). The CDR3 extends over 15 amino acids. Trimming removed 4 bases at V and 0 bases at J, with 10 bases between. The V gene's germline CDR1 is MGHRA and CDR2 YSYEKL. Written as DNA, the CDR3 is TGCGCCAGCAGCCTAGACAGAAATAGCAATCAGCCCCAGCATTTT. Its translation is CASSLDRNSNQPQHF.

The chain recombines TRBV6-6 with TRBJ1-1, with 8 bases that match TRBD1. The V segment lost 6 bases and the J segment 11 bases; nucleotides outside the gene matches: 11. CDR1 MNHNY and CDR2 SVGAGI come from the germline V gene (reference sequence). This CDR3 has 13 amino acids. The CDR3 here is CASRTDRHRGAFF. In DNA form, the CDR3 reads TGTGCCAGCAGGACGGACAGGCACAGGGGGGCTTTCTTT.

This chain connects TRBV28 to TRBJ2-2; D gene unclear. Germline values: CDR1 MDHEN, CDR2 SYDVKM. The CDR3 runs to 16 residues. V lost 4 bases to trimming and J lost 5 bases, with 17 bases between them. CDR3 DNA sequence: TGTGCCAGCAGTTACTCCCGCGGTCGTGGTACCGGGGAGCTGTTTTTT. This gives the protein CASSYSRGRGTGELFF. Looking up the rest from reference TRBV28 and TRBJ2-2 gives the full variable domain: DVKVTQSSRYLVKRTGEKVFLECVQDMDHENMFWYRQDPGLGLRLIYFSYDVKMKEKGDIPEGYSVSREKKERFSLILESASTNQTSMYLCASSYSRGRGTGELFFGEGSRLTVL.